The clone carrying this TCR beta chain was seen a handful of times. Its antigen is still unknown. A single heparinised draw of around 110 mL on average was taken per donor. Germline CDR1 is SNHLY and CDR2 is FYNNEI. This CDR3 is 12 amino acids long. With V trimmed by 4 bases and J by 6 bases, 2 bases remained unmatched. This specimen belongs to a study of beta chain features in type 1 diabetes. Study results and limitations: Fewer insertions but more deletions were seen at VDJ junctions in type 1 diabetes patients. A greater similarity of naive, central memory and Treg TCRB repertoires was seen among patients than among healthy donors. All four CD4+ subsets of Type 1 diabetes patients contained TCRB CDR3s that were moderately but significantly shorter.

The study reverse transcribed the entire isolated RNA, so it sequenced expressed TCRB transcripts. TCRdb keeps only in-frame clones here, not all; method: immunoSEQ multiplex PCR. This table holds 300,000 to 450,000 clones, 8.5% to 10% found once. This chain connects TRBV2 to TRBJ1-2, with 7 nucleotides matching TRBD1. Sequenced: central memory CD4+ T cells from blood. The receptor's source is a man aged 30 to 39 with type 1 diabetes. In DNA, the CDR3 is TGTGCCAGCAGTGCCAGGGGGGATGGCTACACCTTC. Protein sequence: CASSARGDGYTF.